This T cell receptor beta chain was observed in a study of blood T cell repertoires in COVID-19. Study-wide context: Samples representing acute and convalescent COVID-19 were sourced from the United States, Italy and Spain.

CDR3 length equals 18 residues. CDR1 and CDR2 (germline): SGDLS, YYNGEE. The junction had 5 bases not matched to a gene; V was cut back by 0 bases and J by 2 bases. Per the original data handling: Amplification of reference gene primers was used by the study to estimate nucleated cell counts. Method: immunoSEQ multiplex PCR; TCRdb's copy keeps in-frame clones and lacks some. V and J calls and clone size are those listed in that table; D and trimming were worked out from the DNA. The profile covers about 85,000 clones, with around 89% appearing a single time and more than 3.5% taken by the ten largest. This clone was observed once.

J is TRBJ2-2 and V is TRBV9, with 12 bases identical to TRBD2. This sequence originates from an elderly woman with active or convalescent COVID-19. The material sequenced was peripheral blood. The CDR3 region is CASSVGLAGGFNTGELFF. The CDR3 coding sequence is TGTGCCAGCAGCGTAGGCCTAGCGGGAGGGTTTAACACCGGGGAGCTGTTTTTT.